This T cell receptor beta chain stems from a study of blood T cell repertoires in COVID-19. Background on the study: Some COVID-19 samples were acute and others convalescent; all came from the United States, Italy and Spain. T cells, B-cell-depleted T cells, or PBMCs provided the cDNA or gDNA that served as material.

The Seattle patients joined while their infection was active and were tracked longitudinally afterward. Original data processing: Reference gene primer amplification yielded estimated nucleated cell counts. Generated by immunoSEQ multiplex PCR, the TCRdb table keeps only in-frame clones and is missing some. The V and J calls and the clone size are those of that table, but D and trimming were determined from the DNA. The data show around 160,000 clones, approximately 87% seen once. The source is a woman aged 70 to 79 with COVID-19, enrolled during active disease. Sequencing was carried out using peripheral blood.

This CDR3 reads CASSPDREFTEAFF. The CDR3 DNA follows: TGTGCCAGCAGCCCCGACAGGGAGTTCACTGAAGCTTTCTTT. This rearrangement joins TRBV6-4 to TRBJ1-1, with 7 nucleotides matching TRBD1. This CDR3 is built from 14 residues. Germline CDR1 MRHNA, CDR2 SNTAGT. The J segment lost 4 bases and the V segment lost 6 bases, leaving 8 bases of the junction unmatched.